The source of this T cell receptor beta chain is a study of T cell responses to AZD1222 COVID-19 vaccine. Study conclusions and caveats: Researchers took repertoire samples only after the peak T cell response had come. Spike was spanned by vaccine-associated CD4 TCRs, with dominance at 160-218 and 743-854. Females outnumbered males among donors, who were mostly white British; clonal diversity was possibly underestimated.

The CDR3 covers 13 residues. V lost 6 bases to trimming and J lost 7 bases, with 13 bases between them. CDR1 and CDR2 (germline): SNHLY, FYNNEI. Second doses at about 4 or about 12 weeks were pooled. The assay was immunoSEQ multiplex PCR, and TCRdb's table has in-frame clones only and misses some. The sample consists of fewer than 130,000 clones, less than 95% of them appearing once. This clone was seen once. Its antigen is not identified. The specimen comprised peripheral blood, sampled 28 days after the second AZD1222 dose. The rearrangement joins TRBV2 to TRBJ2-1; no reliable D call. The sequence was collected from an adult who received the AZD1222 COVID-19 vaccine. CDR3 protein: CASRSRRNNEQFF. The CDR3 coding sequence is TGTGCCAGCAGGTCGCGGCGGAATAATGAGCAGTTCTTC. The whole variable domain, filled in from reference TRBV2 and TRBJ2-1, reads EPEVTQTPSHQVTQMGQEVILRCVPISNHLYFYWYRQILGQKVEFLVSFYNNEISEKSEIFDDQFSVERPDGSNFTLKIRSTKLEDSAMYFCASRSRRNNEQFFGPGTRLTVL.